The T cell receptor (beta chain) described here comes from a study of blood T cells in healthy people across ages. Study observations and caveats: Diversity figures based on one million T cells were deemed too low.

As concerns this clonotype: Antigen: not known.

Combining a sample-barcoded 5' primer with a J-beta primer mix, a second PCR ran for about 7 to 11 cycles. Each cDNA molecule carried a tag from a template-switch adaptor that contained 12 random nucleotides. TCRdb fed the 5' RACE reads into MiXCR, producing one record per CDR3 protein. The data contain hundreds of thousands of distinct CDR3 sequences, about 20% of them seen just once; the ten biggest clones take up roughly a fifth. What was sequenced was blood. This receptor was obtained from a man between 65 and 80 years old in good health.

This chain's CDR3 is CASGGSLYEQYV. For the CDR3, the DNA is TGTGCCAGCGGCGGGAGCCTCTACGAGCAGTACGTC. This sequence joins TRBV6-5 and TRBJ2-7; the match to TRBD2 covers 7 bases. V lost 8 bases to trimming and J lost 3 bases; unmatched junction nucleotides: 4. CDR1 MNHEY and CDR2 SVGAGI come from the germline V gene. The CDR3 is 12 amino acids.